The sample holds a few counts of the clone carrying this T cell receptor beta chain. Recruits, aged roughly 18 to 100 years, lived in 20 to 30 US areas. Donors were grouped by their self-reported clinical history. Cohort 3 recovery required two negative PCRs, clearance, or symptom resolution. The data were produced by immunoSEQ multiplex PCR, yet TCRdb's version contains in-frame clones alone and is incomplete. The sample carries hundreds of thousands of clones, 65% to 90% recorded once. Trimming cost V 6 bases and J 11 bases; bases outside gene matches: 4. This CDR3 comprises 11 residues. The entry originates in a study of blood T cell repertoires in COVID-19.

The chain is built from TRBV12-3 or TRBV12-4 and TRBJ1-1; 9 positions match TRBD1. Sequencing input: PBMCs or T cells enriched from blood (not recorded which). The receptor was derived from a middle-aged man who had recovered from COVID-19. The CDR3 protein is CASRQGAGAFF. CDR3 DNA: TGTGCCAGCAGACAGGGGGCTGGGGCTTTCTTT.